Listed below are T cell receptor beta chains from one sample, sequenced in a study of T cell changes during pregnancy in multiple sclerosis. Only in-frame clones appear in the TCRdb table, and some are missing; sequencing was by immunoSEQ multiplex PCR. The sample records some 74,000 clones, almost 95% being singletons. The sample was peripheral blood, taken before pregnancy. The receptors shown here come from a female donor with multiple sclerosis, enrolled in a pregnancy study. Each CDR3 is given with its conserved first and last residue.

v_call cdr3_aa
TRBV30 CAWRFLASGLGEQYF
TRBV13 CASRPQGGVSEQFF
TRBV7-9 CASSSPKGQVTGNIQYF
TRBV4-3 CASSQDATLVGEQFF
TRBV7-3 CASSSKTTLKGTDTQYF
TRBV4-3 CASSQDRVGYGYTF
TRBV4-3 CASSQDGQGKDTQYF
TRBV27 CASSGSPATEQYF
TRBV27 CASSLRRSGELFF
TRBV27 CASSLSDPGVSYEQYF
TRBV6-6 CASSRSNSPDTQYF
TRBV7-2 CASSLQTSYEQYF
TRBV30 CAWSVLGRTGELFF
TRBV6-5 CASSYSSANEQFF
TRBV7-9 CASSGGNNEQFF
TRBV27 CASKGESEKLFF
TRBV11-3 CASRPRLAGASVNEQFF
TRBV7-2 CASSWGQGLYEQYF
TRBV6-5 CASSFNAGTGPLRYF
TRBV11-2 CASSLRQGTTNEKLFF
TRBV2 CASRKEASDLLEPQHF
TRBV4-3 CASSQDDGALLTEAFF
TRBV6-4 CASSAMPGMGEQYF
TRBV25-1 CATLGLATADTQYF
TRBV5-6 CASSLAGTVGAGELFF
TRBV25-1 CASSELSAAGEQFF
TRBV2 CASSVMNTEAFF
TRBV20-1 CSARTGQGYTF
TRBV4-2 CASSLSFPDTGNTIYF
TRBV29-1 CSVDKAVGTEAFF
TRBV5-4 CASSFRGLNTEAFF
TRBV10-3 CAISEPAGVSYEQYF
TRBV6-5 CASSYSKQGGKLFF
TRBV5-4 CASSLSRGPNEKLFF
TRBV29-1 CSVHQAGTNPYEQYF
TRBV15 CATSKSDRAGANVLTF
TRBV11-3 CASGRTDQETQYF
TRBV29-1 CSVEGSASTDTQYF
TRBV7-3 CASSSDRAHEQYF
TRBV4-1 CASSQGLAGASFTDTQYF
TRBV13 CASSFAADPEINYGYTF
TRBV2 CASWSGRAVYEQYF
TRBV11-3 CASSLGGLDTDTQYF
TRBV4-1 CASSPTENQPQHF
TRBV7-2 CASKTQDIVSEQYF
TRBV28 CASRETGSYEQYF
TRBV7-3 CASSALLAGGRSEQFF
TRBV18 CASSPLGSTDTQYF
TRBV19 CASSNGGENYGYTF
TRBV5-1 CASAFEGMSGYTF
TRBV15 CATSRDPGGRTEAFF
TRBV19 CASSIGTTNEQFF
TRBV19 CASSAGLAGVLFGEQFF